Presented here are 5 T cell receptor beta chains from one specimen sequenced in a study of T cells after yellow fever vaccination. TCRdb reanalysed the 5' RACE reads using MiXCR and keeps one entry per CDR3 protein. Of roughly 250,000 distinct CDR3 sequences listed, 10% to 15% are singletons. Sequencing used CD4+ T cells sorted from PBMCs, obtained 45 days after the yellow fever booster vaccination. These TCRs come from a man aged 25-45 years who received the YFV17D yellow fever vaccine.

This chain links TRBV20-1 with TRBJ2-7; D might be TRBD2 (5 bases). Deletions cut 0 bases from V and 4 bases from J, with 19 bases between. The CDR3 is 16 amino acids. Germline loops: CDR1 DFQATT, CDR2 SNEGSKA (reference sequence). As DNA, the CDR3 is TGCAGTGCTAGAGACGAGGGCGGGCCGCGGACTTACGAGCAGTACTTC. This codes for CSARDEGGPRTYEQYF.

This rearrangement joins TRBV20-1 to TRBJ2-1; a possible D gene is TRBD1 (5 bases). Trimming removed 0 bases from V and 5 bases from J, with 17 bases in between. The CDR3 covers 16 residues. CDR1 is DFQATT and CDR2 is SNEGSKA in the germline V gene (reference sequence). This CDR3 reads CSAREGPEINDNEQFF. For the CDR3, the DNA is TGCAGTGCTAGAGAGGGGCCGGAGATAAACGACAATGAGCAGTTCTTC.

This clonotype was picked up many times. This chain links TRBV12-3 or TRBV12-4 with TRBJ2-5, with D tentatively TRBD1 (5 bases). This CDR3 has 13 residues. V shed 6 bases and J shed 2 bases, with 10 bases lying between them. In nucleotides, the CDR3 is TGTGCCAGCAGGCTGCAGGGTCAAGAGACCCAGTACTTC. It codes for CASRLQGQETQYF.

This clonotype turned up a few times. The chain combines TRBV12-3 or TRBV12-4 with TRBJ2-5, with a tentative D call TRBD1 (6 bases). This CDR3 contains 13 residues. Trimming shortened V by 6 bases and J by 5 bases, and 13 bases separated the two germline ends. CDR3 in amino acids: CASSLQGIETQYF. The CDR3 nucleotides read TGTGCCAGCAGCTTACAGGGTATCGAGACCCAGTACTTC.

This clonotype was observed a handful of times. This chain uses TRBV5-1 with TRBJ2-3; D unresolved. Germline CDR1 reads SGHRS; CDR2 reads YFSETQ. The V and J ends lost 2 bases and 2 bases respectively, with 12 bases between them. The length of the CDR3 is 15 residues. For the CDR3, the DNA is TGCGCCAGCAGCTTCGGTCCCAAACTCACAGATACGCAGTATTTT. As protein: CASSFGPKLTDTQYF.